Below are 19 T cell receptor beta chains sequenced from a single sample in a study of monozygotic twins with inflammatory bowel disease (dated by TCRdb to between 2017 and 2020). The method behind the library was 5' RACE. Reads for this sample came from an Illumina HiSeq 2500. After TCRdb reprocessed the reads, each CDR3 protein sequence was kept as one row, without DNA. The sample's table covers more than 300,000 distinct CDR3 sequences. The ten largest make up over 5.5% of the sample. Sequenced: blood. These receptor sequences come from a human donor with ulcerative colitis or Crohn's disease, or a healthy co-twin of an affected twin (not recorded which).

The V call is TRBV28, the J call TRBJ1-2; TCRdb picks TRBD1, but there is no DNA to check that call. The CDR3 loop spans 16 amino acids. The germline V gene has CDR1 MDHEN and CDR2 SYDVKM. CDR3: CASNFGQDPFGYGYTF.

The chain carries TRBV11-2 and TRBJ2-1. This CDR3 has 14 amino acids. The germline V gene encodes CDR1 SGHAT and CDR2 FQNNGV. The chain's CDR3 is CASSPLTSYNEQFF.

The chain is built from TRBV7-9 and TRBJ2-7; TCRdb picks TRBD1, but there is no DNA to check that call. The V gene's germline CDR1 is SEHNR and CDR2 FQNEAQ (reference sequence). This CDR3 region has 12 residues. This CDR3 is CASSLAGDEQYF.

The rearrangement joins TRBV6-2 or TRBV6-3 to TRBJ2-1; the TCRdb D gene call, TRBD2, has no DNA to confirm it. CDR1 is MNHEY and CDR2 is SVGEGT in the germline V gene. The CDR3 extends over 16 amino acids. CDR3 protein: CASSYNAGSSYNEQFF.

The gene calls are TRBV6-5 and TRBJ2-2; TCRdb's D gene call, TRBD1, goes unchecked for lack of DNA. From germline, CDR1 is MNHEY and CDR2 SVGAGI. CDR3 length: 15 residues. The CDR3 is CASSYNQGAHGELFF.

The rearrangement links TRBV27 to TRBJ2-1; TCRdb names TRBD2, which stays unverified in the absence of DNA. Germline assignment: CDR1 MNHEY and CDR2 SMNVEV (reference sequence). The CDR3 is made up of 15 amino acids. CDR3 protein: CASSWASGGDNEQFF.

The rearrangement uses TRBV12-3 or TRBV12-4 and TRBJ1-5; absent DNA, TCRdb's TRBD1 call cannot be checked. The CDR3 has 15 amino acids. CDR3 protein: CASSHRQSSNQPQHF.

The genes are TRBV7-2 and TRBJ1-1; TCRdb lists TRBD1, though no DNA is available to test this call. The CDR3 is 15 residues long. The germline gives CDR1 SGHTA, CDR2 FQGNSA. Here the CDR3 reads CASSLRQGGSTEAFF.

This rearrangement joins TRBV7-9 to TRBJ2-7; TCRdb proposes TRBD2, but this gene call is untestable without DNA. From germline, CDR1 is SEHNR and CDR2 FQNEAQ (reference sequence). This CDR3 is 14 amino acids long. CDR3 loop: CASSSDSRSSEQYF.

The chain uses TRBV19 and TRBJ1-5; TCRdb's D gene call, TRBD1, goes unchecked for lack of DNA. The CDR3 length is 15 residues. The germline V gene encodes CDR1 LNHDA and CDR2 SQIVND (reference sequence). CDR3: CASEIGHGARQPQHF.

V is TRBV28 and J is TRBJ2-7; TCRdb reports TRBD1, a call that lacks DNA to check it against. This CDR3 contains 17 residues. Germline-derived CDR1 and CDR2 are MDHEN and SYDVKM. CDR3 sequence reads: CASRGPNLMGGSYEQYF. Full variable domain (outside the CDR3, taken from reference TRBV28 and TRBJ2-7): DVKVTQSSRYLVKRTGEKVFLECVQDMDHENMFWYRQDPGLGLRLIYFSYDVKMKEKGDIPEGYSVSREKKERFSLILESASTNQTSMYLCASRGPNLMGGSYEQYFGPGTRLTVT.

This chain links TRBV7-2 with TRBJ1-5. Germline CDR1 SGHTA, CDR2 FQGNSA. The CDR3 length is 14 residues. CDR3 in amino acids: CASSRRANNQPQHF.

The CDR3 spells CASSLAVPVGSYEQYF. The chain is built from TRBV12-3 or TRBV12-4 and TRBJ2-7; the TCRdb D gene call, TRBD1, has no DNA to confirm it. This CDR3 has 16 residues.

This chain uses TRBV6-2 or TRBV6-3 with TRBJ2-1; the D call from TCRdb, TRBD1, cannot be confirmed without DNA. The germline V gene encodes CDR1 MNHEY and CDR2 SVGEGT. The CDR3 has 13 amino acids. CDR3 protein: CASRHQGYSEQFF.

J is TRBJ1-6 and V is TRBV14. Germline V lookup: CDR1 SGHDN, CDR2 FVKESK. The CDR3 sequence is 13 residues long. CDR3 sequence: CASSQKQNSPLHF.

V is TRBV10-3 and J is TRBJ1-2. The germline gives CDR1 ENHRY, CDR2 SYGVKD. This CDR3 region has 12 residues. The chain's CDR3 is CAIIGERYGYTF.

The chain is built from TRBV7-9 and TRBJ2-4. CDR3 length: 13 amino acids. Germline-derived CDR1 and CDR2 are SEHNR and FQNEAQ (reference sequence). The CDR3 sequence is CASTVVGWNIQYF.

The chain carries TRBV4-3 and TRBJ1-3. The CDR3 runs to 16 residues. Per germline, CDR1 LGHNA and CDR2 YSLEER. CDR3 residues: CASSQVFLRPGNTIYF.

The chain has TRBV5-1 and TRBJ1-1; the D call from TCRdb, TRBD1, cannot be confirmed without DNA. CDR1 is SGHRS, CDR2 YFSETQ, per germline. The length of the CDR3 is 13 residues. CDR3 protein: CASSLVGAGEAFF.